The count of the clone carrying this T cell receptor (beta chain) is one. The antigen is unknown. TCR sequencing used cDNA made by reverse transcription of extracted RNA. Sequencing was performed with immunoSEQ multiplex PCR; in TCRdb, only in-frame clones are kept and a portion is missing. The table has 100,000 to 150,000 clones, around 50% seen once. This CDR3 contains 13 residues. V was trimmed by 0 bases and J by 7 bases, leaving 7 bases between them. Germline CDR1 SGHRS, CDR2 YFSETQ. The data belong to a study of CD8+ T cells in alopecia areata. Findings and limits, study-wide: Sharing of TCRs across patients appeared less clear than in mice, possibly for HLA-related reasons.

The sequence derives from a human donor with alopecia areata. The J gene is TRBJ2-2, the V gene TRBV5-1; D is unresolved. Sequencing used CD4+ T cells sorted from blood, obtained at week 0. As DNA, the CDR3 is TGCGCCAGCAGCTTGGTCCCCGGCGGGGAGCTGTTTTTT. Its translation is CASSLVPGGELFF.